The 18 T cell receptor beta chains given below trace back to one sample, sequenced in a study of OX40 agonist ivuxolimab in advanced cancers. Clones were sequenced by immunoSEQ multiplex PCR, and TCRdb holds only the in-frame ones, with some missing. The repertoire holds around 20,000 clones, with 84% as singletons. Material: CD4+ or CD8+ T cells sorted from blood, obtained in a trial of the OX40 agonist ivuxolimab. Every receptor here comes from an adult with an advanced solid tumor such as melanoma, head and neck, liver or kidney cancer.

The table lists this clone with a count of one. The chain carries TRBV11-2 and TRBJ1-6; D gene unclear. V was pared by 0 bases and J by 10 bases, with 16 bases between. The germline V gene has CDR1 SGHAT and CDR2 FQNNGV. This CDR3 has 16 residues. The DNA for the CDR3 is TGTGCCAGCAGCTTAGACGGGCAGGTTAGAAGATCACCCCTCCACTTT. This sequence encodes CASSLDGQVRRSPLHF.

This chain links TRBV18 with TRBJ1-3; D is uncertain. CDR1 and CDR2 from the germline V gene are KGHSH and LQKENI. The CDR3 loop spans 16 amino acids. V lost 3 bases and J lost 0, with 12 bases in between. The CDR3 nucleotides read TGTGCCAGCTCACCTACGATCCAAAGCTCTGGAAACACCATATATTTT. Its protein is CASSPTIQSSGNTIYF.

Turning to this clone: Its ends do not fully match the called genes, so a read error is possible. The chain recombines TRBV27 with TRBJ2-2; TRBD2 might be the D (5 bases). Germline V CDR1 and CDR2: MNHEY, SMNVEV (reference sequence). The CDR3 length is 16 residues. The CDR3 DNA reads TGTGCCAGCAGTCCTGAGACTACCGCAATCACCCGGGAGCTGTTTTTT. This codes for CASSPETTAITRELFF.

The J gene is TRBJ1-2, the V gene TRBV18; a possible D gene is TRBD1 (5 bases). The ends were cut back, 6 bases at V and 5 bases at J, with 16 bases in the middle. Germline CDR1 reads KGHSH; CDR2 reads LQKENI. The CDR3 runs 14 residues. CDR3 sequence (DNA): TGTGCCAGCTCTCTTACGGGGGTAACATATGGCTACACCTTC. Translated: CASSLTGVTYGYTF.

The chain links TRBV19 to TRBJ2-1; tentative D call: TRBD1 (5 bases). V lost 5 bases and J 8 bases, leaving 10 bases between the germline ends. Germline loops: CDR1 LNHDA, CDR2 SQIVND (reference sequence). There are 12 residues in the CDR3. The CDR3, as DNA: TGTGCCAGTAGTGCACAGGAATATGAGCAGTTCTTC. It yields the protein CASSAQEYEQFF.

The sample holds a few counts of this clone. The same CDR3 can be traced to other DNA sequences in this sample. This sequence joins TRBV14 and TRBJ2-2; D possibly corresponds to TRBD1 (6 bases). Looked up from germline, CDR1 is SGHDN and CDR2 is FVKESK. The V end lost 1 base, the J end lost 5 bases, and 11 bases lay between the germline ends. CDR3 length: 15 residues. The CDR3 spells CASSQVLGATGELFF. In DNA, the CDR3 is TGTGCCAGCAGCCAAGTTTTGGGGGCAACCGGGGAGCTGTTTTTT.

The V call is TRBV5-1, the J call TRBJ1-4; D may be TRBD1 (6 bases). V lost 4 bases and J 8 bases, leaving 12 bases between the germline ends. Germline CDR1 reads SGHRS; CDR2 reads YFSETQ. The CDR3 length is 13 residues. CDR3 loop: CASSEGGQEKLFF. As DNA, the CDR3 is TGCGCCAGCAGCGAAGGTGGACAGGAAAAACTGTTTTTT.

V and J are TRBV28 and TRBJ1-2; weak D call: TRBD1 (6 bases). The CDR3 has 14 residues. CDR1 is MDHEN, CDR2 SYDVKM, per germline. Trimming left V 3 bases short and J 5 bases short, with 13 bases between. CDR3 residues: CASSLSGGGYGYTF. The CDR3 nucleotides are TGTGCCAGCAGTTTGTCCGGGGGCGGGTATGGCTACACCTTC.

This chain joins TRBV2 and TRBJ1-5; D unresolved. The CDR3 runs 12 residues. Trimming removed 4 bases at V and 8 bases at J, with 9 bases between. CDR1 is SNHLY, CDR2 FYNNEI, per germline. CDR3 sequence: CASSGPREPQHF. CDR3 nucleotides: TGTGCCAGCAGTGGTCCTAGAGAGCCCCAGCATTTT.

This chain uses TRBV6-1 with TRBJ1-1; D gene uncertain. The V end was cut by 0 bases, the J end by 5 bases, with 7 bases between. The CDR3 loop spans 13 amino acids. Germline loops: CDR1 MNHNS, CDR2 SASEGT. The CDR3 DNA reads as TGTGCCAGCAGTGAAGCGCAAGGAACTGAAGCTTTCTTT. It is translated as CASSEAQGTEAFF.

The chain carries TRBV6-1 and TRBJ2-7; D is undetermined. V shed 5 bases and J shed 4 bases, with 9 bases lying between them. This CDR3 has 12 residues. Germline V gene sequence: CDR1 MNHNS, CDR2 SASEGT. The CDR3 sequence: CASSTFNYEQYF. Written as DNA, the CDR3 is TGTGCCAGCAGTACATTTAATTACGAGCAGTACTTC.

The chain combines TRBV7-2 with TRBJ2-5; 11 bases map to TRBD2. Germline trimming cut 3 bases from V and 1 base from J; bases unmatched to any gene: 4. Germline CDR1 reads SGHTA; CDR2 reads FQGNSA. This CDR3 region has 16 residues. CDR3 amino acids: CASSFDLAGGQETQYF. CDR3 coding DNA: TGTGCCAGCAGCTTTGACCTAGCGGGGGGCCAAGAGACCCAGTACTTC. Drawing the rest from reference TRBV7-2 and TRBJ2-5, the complete variable domain is GAGVSQSPSNKVTEKGKDVELRCDPISGHTALYWYRQSLGQGLEFLIYFQGNSAPDKSGLPSDRFSAERTGGSVSTLTIQRTQQEDSAVYLCASSFDLAGGQETQYFGPGTRLLVL.

The chain joins TRBV9 to TRBJ2-6; TRBD1 matches 8 bases. This CDR3 comprises 19 residues. V shed 4 bases and J 0 bases; nucleotides not matched to a gene: 12. From germline, CDR1 is SGDLS and CDR2 YYNGEE. CDR3 loop: CASSSSPGQEYSGANVLTF. CDR3 nucleotides: TGTGCCAGCAGCTCATCTCCGGGACAGGAATACTCTGGGGCCAACGTCCTGACTTTC.

The chain joins TRBV19 to TRBJ1-1, with a tentative D call TRBD1 (6 bases). The CDR3 consists of 14 residues. Trimming pared 6 bases from V and 4 bases from J, leaving 15 bases between. Germline V gives CDR1 LNHDA, CDR2 SQIVND (reference sequence). CDR3 nucleotide sequence: TGTGCCAGTAGGAGAACCCAGGGGTCCACTGAAGCTTTCTTT. It is translated as CASRRTQGSTEAFF.

This chain links TRBV6-5 with TRBJ2-2; D remains ambiguous. The CDR3 is 14 residues long. CDR1 MNHEY and CDR2 SVGAGI come from the germline V gene. The ends were cut back, 6 bases at V and 0 bases at J, with 8 bases in the middle. Here the CDR3 reads CASRRLANTGELFF. The CDR3 nucleotides are TGTGCCAGCAGGCGCTTGGCGAACACCGGGGAGCTGTTTTTT.

This chain joins TRBV5-8 and TRBJ2-5; no clear D gene. Germline V lookup: CDR1 SGHTS, CDR2 YDEGEE. V lost 4 bases to trimming and J lost 4 bases, with 11 bases between them. CDR3 length: 13 residues. The CDR3 DNA sequence: TGTGCCAGCAGCCAACTTGGGCGAGAGACCCAGTACTTC. Its translation: CASSQLGRETQYF. The full variable domain, completed using reference TRBV5-8 and TRBJ2-5, is EAGVTQSPTHLIKTRGQQATLRCSPISGHTSVYWYQQALGLGLQFLLWYDEGEERNRGNFPPRFSGRQFPNYSSELNVNALELEDSALYLCASSQLGRETQYFGPGTRLLVL.

This chain uses TRBV7-9 with TRBJ2-7; 8 bases are a match to TRBD2. V trimming: 1 base; J trimming: 0 bases; junction bases outside the gene matches: 2. CDR1 and CDR2 from the germline V gene are SEHNR and FQNEAQ (reference sequence). The CDR3 runs to 15 residues. The CDR3 reads CASSLGGGNSYEQYF. CDR3 DNA sequence: TGTGCCAGCAGCTTAGGCGGGGGGAACTCCTACGAGCAGTACTTC.

The chain links TRBV7-3 to TRBJ2-2; D call uncertain. Trimming left V 5 bases short and J 1 base short, with 11 bases between. The length of the CDR3 is 15 residues. Germline V gene sequence: CDR1 SGHTA, CDR2 FQGTGA. The CDR3 bases are TGTGCCAGCAGCGCCCTCCCGCAGAACACCGGGGAGCTGTTTTTT. This sequence encodes CASSALPQNTGELFF.